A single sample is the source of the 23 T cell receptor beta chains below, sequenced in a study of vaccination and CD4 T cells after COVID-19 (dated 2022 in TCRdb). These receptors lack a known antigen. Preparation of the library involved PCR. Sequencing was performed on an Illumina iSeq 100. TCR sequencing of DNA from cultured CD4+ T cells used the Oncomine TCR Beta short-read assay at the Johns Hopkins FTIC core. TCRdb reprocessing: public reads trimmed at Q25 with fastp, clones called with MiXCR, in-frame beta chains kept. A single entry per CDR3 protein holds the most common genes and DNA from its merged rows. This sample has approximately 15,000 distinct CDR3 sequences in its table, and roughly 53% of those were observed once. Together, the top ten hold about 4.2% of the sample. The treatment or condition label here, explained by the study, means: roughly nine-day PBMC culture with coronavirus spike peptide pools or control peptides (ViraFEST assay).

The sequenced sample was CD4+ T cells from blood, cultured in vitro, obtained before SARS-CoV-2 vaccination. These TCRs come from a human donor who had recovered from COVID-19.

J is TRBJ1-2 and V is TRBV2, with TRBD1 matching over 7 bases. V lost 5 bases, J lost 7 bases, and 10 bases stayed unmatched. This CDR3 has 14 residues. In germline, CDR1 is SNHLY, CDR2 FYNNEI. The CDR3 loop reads CASSQNRGSAGYTF. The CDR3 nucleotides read TGTGCCAGCAGTCAGAACAGGGGATCCGCTGGCTACACCTTC.

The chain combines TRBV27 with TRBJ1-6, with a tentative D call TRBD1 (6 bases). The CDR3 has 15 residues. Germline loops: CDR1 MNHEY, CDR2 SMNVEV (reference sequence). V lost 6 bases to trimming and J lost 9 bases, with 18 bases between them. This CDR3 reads CASRTRDTFSSPLHF. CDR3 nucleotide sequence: TGTGCCAGCAGAACCCGGGACACCTTTAGTTCACCCCTCCACTTT.

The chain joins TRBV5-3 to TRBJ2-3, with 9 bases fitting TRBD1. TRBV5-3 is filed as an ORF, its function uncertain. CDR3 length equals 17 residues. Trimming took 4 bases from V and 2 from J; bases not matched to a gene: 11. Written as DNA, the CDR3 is TGTGCCAGAAGCAAGGGGGGGACAGGGAGGGTCACAGATACGCAGTATTTT. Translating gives CARSKGGTGRVTDTQYF.

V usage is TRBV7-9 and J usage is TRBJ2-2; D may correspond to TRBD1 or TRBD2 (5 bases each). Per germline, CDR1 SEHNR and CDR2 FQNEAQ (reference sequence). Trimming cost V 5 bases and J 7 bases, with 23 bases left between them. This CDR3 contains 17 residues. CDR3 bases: TGTGCCAGCAGCGCGAATTTGGGGGTCCCCCTTCGCGGGGAGCTGTTTTTT. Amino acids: CASSANLGVPLRGELFF.

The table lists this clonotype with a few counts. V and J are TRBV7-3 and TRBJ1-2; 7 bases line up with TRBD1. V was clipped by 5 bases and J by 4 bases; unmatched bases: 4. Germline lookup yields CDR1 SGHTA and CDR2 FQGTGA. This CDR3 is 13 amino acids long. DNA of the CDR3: TGTGCCAGCAGCGCCCCAGGGGGCTATGGCTACACCTTC. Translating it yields CASSAPGGYGYTF. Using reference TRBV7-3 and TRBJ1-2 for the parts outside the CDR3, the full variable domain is GAGVSQTPSNKVTEKGKYVELRCDPISGHTALYWYRQSLGQGPEFLIYFQGTGAADDSGLPNDRFFAVRPEGSVSTLKIQRTERGDSAVYLCASSAPGGYGYTFGSGTRLTVV.

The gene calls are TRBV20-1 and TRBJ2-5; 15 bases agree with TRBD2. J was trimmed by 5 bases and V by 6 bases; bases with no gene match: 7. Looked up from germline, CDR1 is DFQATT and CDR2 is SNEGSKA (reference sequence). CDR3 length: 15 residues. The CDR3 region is CSAGTSGGPRETQYF. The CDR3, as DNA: TGCAGTGCCGGGACTAGCGGGGGGCCCAGGGAGACCCAGTACTTC.

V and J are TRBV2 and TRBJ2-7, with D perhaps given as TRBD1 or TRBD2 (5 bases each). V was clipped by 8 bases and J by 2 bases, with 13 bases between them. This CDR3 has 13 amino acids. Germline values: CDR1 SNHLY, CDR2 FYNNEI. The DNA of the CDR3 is TGTGCCAGCGCTTGGGGGTTGACCTACGAGCAGTACTTC. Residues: CASAWGLTYEQYF.

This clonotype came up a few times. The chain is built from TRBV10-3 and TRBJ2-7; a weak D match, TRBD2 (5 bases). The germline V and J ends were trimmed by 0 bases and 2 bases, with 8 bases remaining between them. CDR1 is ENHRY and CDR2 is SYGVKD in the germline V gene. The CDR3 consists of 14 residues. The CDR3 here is CAISESRRTYEQYF. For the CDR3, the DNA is TGTGCCATCAGTGAGTCAAGGAGGACCTACGAGCAGTACTTC.

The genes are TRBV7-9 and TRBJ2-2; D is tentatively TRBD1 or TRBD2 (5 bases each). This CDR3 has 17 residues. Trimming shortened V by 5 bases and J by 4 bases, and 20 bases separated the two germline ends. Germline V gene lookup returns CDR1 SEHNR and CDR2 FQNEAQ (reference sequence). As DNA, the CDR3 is TGTGCCAGCAGCCCGATGGGACGGCCTGCGGGCACCGGGGAGCTGTTTTTT. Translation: CASSPMGRPAGTGELFF.

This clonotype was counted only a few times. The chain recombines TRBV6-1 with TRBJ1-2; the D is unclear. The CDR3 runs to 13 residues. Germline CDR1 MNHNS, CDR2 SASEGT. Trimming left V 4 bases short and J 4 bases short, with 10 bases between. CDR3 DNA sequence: TGTGCCAGCAGTGGAAGGCCGCCCTATGGCTACACCTTC. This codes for CASSGRPPYGYTF.

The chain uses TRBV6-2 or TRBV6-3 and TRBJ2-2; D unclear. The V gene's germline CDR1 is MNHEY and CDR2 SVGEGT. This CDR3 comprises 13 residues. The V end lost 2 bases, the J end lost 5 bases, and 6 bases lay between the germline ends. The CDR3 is CASSYRVTGELFF. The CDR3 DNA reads TGTGCCAGCAGTTACAGGGTTACCGGGGAGCTGTTTTTT.

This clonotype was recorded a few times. CDR3: CATSRDPGLEETQYF. The CDR3 DNA sequence: TGTGCCACCAGCAGAGACCCCGGACTAGAAGAGACCCAGTACTTC. The rearrangement links TRBV15 to TRBJ2-5; 7 nucleotides line up with TRBD2. The CDR3 covers 15 residues. V trimming: 0 bases; J trimming: 3 bases; junction bases outside the gene matches: 4. Germline V lookup: CDR1 LNHNV, CDR2 YYDKDF (reference sequence).

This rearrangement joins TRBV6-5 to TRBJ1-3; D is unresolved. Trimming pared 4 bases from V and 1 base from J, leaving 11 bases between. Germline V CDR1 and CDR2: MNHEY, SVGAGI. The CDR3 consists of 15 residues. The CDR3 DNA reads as TGTGCCAGCAGTTCCCTCGGCTTGTCTGGAAACACCATATATTTT. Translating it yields CASSSLGLSGNTIYF.

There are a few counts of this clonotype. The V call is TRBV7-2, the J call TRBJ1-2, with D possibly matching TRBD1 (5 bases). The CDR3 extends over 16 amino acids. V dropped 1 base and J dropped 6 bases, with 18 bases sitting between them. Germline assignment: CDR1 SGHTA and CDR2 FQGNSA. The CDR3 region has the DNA TGTGCCAGCAGCTTAGATCTAGGGGCGGCGGTGCATGGCTACACCTTC. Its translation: CASSLDLGAAVHGYTF.

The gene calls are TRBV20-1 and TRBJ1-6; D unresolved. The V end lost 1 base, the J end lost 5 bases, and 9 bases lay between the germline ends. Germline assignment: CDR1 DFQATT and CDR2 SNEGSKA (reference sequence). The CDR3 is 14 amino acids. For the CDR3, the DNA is TGCAGTGCTAGAGGAGATGAGGATAATTCACCCCTCCACTTT. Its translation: CSARGDEDNSPLHF.

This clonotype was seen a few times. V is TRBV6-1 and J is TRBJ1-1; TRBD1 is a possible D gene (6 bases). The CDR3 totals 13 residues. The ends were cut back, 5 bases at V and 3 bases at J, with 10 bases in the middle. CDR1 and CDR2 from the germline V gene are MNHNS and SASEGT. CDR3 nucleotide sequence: TGTGCCAGCAGTAAAGACAGGTACACTGAAGCTTTCTTT. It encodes CASSKDRYTEAFF.

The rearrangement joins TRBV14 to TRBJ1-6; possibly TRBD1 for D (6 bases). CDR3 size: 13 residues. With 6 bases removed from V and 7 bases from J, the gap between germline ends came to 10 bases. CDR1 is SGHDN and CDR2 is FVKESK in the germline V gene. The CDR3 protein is CASSLTGNSPLHF. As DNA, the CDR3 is TGTGCCAGCAGTCTGACAGGAAATTCACCCCTCCACTTT.

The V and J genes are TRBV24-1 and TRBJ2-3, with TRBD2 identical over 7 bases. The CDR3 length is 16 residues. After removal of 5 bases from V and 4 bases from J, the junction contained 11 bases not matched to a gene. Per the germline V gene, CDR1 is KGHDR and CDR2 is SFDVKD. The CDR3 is CATSVPSGGFPDTQYF. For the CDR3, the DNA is TGTGCCACCAGTGTTCCTAGCGGTGGATTCCCAGATACGCAGTATTTT.

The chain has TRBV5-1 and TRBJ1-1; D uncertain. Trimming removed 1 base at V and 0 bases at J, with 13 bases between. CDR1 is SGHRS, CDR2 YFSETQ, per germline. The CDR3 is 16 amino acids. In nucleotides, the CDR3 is TGCGCCAGCAGCTTGTCGTCAGTTAGCGTGAACACTGAAGCTTTCTTT. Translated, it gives CASSLSSVSVNTEAFF.

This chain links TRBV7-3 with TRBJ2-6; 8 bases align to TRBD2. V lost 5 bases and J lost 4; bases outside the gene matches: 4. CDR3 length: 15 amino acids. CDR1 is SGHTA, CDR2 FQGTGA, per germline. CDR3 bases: TGTGCCAGCAGCCGGGGGGGGGCCGGGGCCAACGTCCTGACTTTC. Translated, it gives CASSRGGAGANVLTF.

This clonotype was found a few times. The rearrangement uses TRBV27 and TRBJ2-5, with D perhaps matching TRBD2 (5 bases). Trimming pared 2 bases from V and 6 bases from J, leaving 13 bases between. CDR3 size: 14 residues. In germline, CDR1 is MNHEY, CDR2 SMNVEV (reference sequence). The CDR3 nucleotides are TGTGCCAGCAGTTTACGGACGGGGTGGCAGACCCAGTACTTC. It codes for CASSLRTGWQTQYF.

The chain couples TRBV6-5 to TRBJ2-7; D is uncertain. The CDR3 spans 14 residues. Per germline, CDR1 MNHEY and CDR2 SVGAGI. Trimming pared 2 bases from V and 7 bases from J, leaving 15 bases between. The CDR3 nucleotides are TGTGCCAGCAGTTACCCGGGCAGAGTGGGGGAGCAGTACTTC. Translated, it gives CASSYPGRVGEQYF.

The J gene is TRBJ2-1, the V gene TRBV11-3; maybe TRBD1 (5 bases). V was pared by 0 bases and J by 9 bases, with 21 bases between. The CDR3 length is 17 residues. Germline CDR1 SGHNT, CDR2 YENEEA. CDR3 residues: CASSLELRVAGSGEQFF. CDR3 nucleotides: TGTGCCAGCAGCTTAGAATTGCGAGTCGCAGGGTCGGGTGAGCAGTTCTTC. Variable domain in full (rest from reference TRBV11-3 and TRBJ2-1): EAGVVQSPRYKIIEKKQPVAFWCNPISGHNTLYWYLQNLGQGPELLIRYENEEAVDDSQLPKDRFSAERLKGVDSTLKIQPAELGDSAVYLCASSLELRVAGSGEQFFGPGTRLTVL.